This entry concerns a single T cell receptor beta chain. What it binds is unknown. This sample was included in a study of T cell responses to AZD1222 COVID-19 vaccine. Study-wide points: With two AZD1222 doses given, Spike-specific TCR breadth and depth both rose. Researchers took repertoire samples only after the peak T cell response had come.

Measured with immunoSEQ multiplex PCR; TCRdb has only the in-frame clones, and not every one. Among roughly 150,000 clones, 75% to 90% were seen once, and the ten largest hold 6.5% to 8.5%. V lost 6 bases to trimming and J lost 3 bases, with 21 bases between them. Germline V lookup: CDR1 MDHEN, CDR2 SYDVKM. CDR3 length: 16 residues. The J gene is TRBJ2-7, the V gene TRBV28; D is possibly TRBD1 or TRBD2 (5 bases each). Sequenced material: peripheral blood, taken on day 0 of AZD1222 vaccination. The sequence derives from an adult in good health. The CDR3 protein is CASSIIGGQGYYEQYF. The DNA for the CDR3 is TGTGCCAGCAGCATTATCGGCGGGCAGGGATACTACGAGCAGTACTTC.